What follows describes a single TCR beta chain. The data are from a study of cytomegalovirus exposure and HLA in healthy donors. Vbeta (60) and Jbeta (13) primers were used in the PCR. Method: immunoSEQ multiplex PCR; TCRdb's copy keeps in-frame clones and lacks some. The sample holds around 150,000 clones, about 80% seen once. CDR3 length: 15 amino acids. J gave up 3 bases and V 1 base, and 5 bases lay outside the gene matches. The V gene's germline CDR1 is MDHEN and CDR2 SYDVKM. V gene TRBV28 combines with J gene TRBJ2-7; TRBD2 aligns across 8 bases. The sample comprised PBMCs. The sequence was obtained from a man under 40 in good health and CMV-seropositive. The CDR3 loop reads CASSLFLAGDYEQYF. DNA of the CDR3: TGTGCCAGCAGTTTATTTCTAGCGGGCGACTACGAGCAGTACTTC.